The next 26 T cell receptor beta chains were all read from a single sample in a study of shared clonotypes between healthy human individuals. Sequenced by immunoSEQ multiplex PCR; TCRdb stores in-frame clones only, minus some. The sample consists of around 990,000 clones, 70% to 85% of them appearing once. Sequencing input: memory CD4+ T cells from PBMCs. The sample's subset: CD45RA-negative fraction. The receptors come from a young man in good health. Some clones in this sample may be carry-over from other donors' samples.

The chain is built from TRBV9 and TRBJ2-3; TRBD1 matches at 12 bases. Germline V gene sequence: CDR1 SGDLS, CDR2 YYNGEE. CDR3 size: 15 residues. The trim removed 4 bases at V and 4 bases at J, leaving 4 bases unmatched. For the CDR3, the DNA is TGTGCCAGCAGCCCCGGGGACAGGGGGCCAGATACGCAGTATTTT. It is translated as CASSPGDRGPDTQYF.

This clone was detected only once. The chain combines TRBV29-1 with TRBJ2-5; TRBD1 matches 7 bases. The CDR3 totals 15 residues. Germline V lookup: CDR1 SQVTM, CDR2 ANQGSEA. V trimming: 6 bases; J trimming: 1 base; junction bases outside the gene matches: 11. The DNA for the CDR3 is TGCAGCGTCGAAAGGGACAGAACCTTCCAAGAGACCCAGTACTTC. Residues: CSVERDRTFQETQYF.

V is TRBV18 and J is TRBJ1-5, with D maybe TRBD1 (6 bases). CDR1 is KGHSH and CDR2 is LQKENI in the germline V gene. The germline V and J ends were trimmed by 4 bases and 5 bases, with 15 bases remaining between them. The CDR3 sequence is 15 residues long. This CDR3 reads CASSLNQGMDQPQHF. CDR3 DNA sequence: TGTGCCAGCTCACTGAACCAGGGGATGGATCAGCCCCAGCATTTT.

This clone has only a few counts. The chain's CDR3 is CAWTRNRSFPYEQYF. CDR3 sequence (DNA): TGTGCCTGGACGAGGAACAGGAGTTTCCCCTACGAGCAGTACTTC. This chain uses TRBV30 with TRBJ2-7; weak D call: TRBD1 (5 bases). CDR1 is GTSNPN and CDR2 is SVGIG in the germline V gene (reference sequence). The CDR3 has 15 residues. The ends were cut back, 4 bases at V and 2 bases at J, with 18 bases in the middle.

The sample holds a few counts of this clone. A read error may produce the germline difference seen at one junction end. CDR3: CATSSPWGYGYTF. In DNA form, the CDR3 reads TGTGCCACCAGTTCCCCCTGGGGGTATGGCTACACCTTC. The chain employs TRBV6-1 and TRBJ1-2; a weak D match, TRBD1 (5 bases). Germline V gene lookup returns CDR1 MNHNS and CDR2 SASEGT. CDR3 length: 13 amino acids.

This CDR3 is CASSLLGLMRETQYF. CDR3 DNA sequence: TGTGCCAGCAGCCTTTTAGGACTAATGAGGGAGACCCAGTACTTC. The chain combines TRBV7-2 with TRBJ2-5; D is perhaps TRBD2 (6 bases). The V end was cut by 5 bases, the J end by 5 bases, with 18 bases between. This CDR3 comprises 15 residues. Germline CDR1 SGHTA, CDR2 FQGNSA.

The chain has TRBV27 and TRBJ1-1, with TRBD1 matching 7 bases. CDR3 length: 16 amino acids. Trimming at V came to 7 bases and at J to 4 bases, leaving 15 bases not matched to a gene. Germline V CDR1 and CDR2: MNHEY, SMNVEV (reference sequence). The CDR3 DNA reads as TGTGCCAGCATCACTCACAGGGGTGAGGGAACCACTGAAGCTTTCTTT. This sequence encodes CASITHRGEGTTEAFF.

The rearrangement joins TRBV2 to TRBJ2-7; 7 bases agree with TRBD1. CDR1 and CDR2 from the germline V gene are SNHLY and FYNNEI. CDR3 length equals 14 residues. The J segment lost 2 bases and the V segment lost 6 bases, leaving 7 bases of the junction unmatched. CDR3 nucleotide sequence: TGTGCCAGCAGGGAACGGGACAGCACCTACGAGCAGTACTTC. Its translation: CASRERDSTYEQYF.

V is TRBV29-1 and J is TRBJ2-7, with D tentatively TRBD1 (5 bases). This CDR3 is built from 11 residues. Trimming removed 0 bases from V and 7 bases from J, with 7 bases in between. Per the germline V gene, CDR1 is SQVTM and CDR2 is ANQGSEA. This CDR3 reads CSVEDRGEQYF. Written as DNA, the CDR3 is TGCAGCGTTGAAGATAGGGGAGAGCAGTACTTC.

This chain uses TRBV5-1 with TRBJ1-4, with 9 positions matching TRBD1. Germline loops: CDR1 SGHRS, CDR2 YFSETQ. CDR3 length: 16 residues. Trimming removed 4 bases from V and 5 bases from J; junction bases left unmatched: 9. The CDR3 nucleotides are TGCGCCAGCAGCCGCCAACAGGGGGCCGTCAATGAAAAACTGTTTTTT. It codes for CASSRQQGAVNEKLFF. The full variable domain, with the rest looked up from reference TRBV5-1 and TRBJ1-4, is KAGVTQTPRYLIKTRGQQVTLSCSPISGHRSVSWYQQTPGQGLQFLFEYFSETQRNKGNFPGRFSGRQFSNSRSEMNVSTLELGDSALYLCASSRQQGAVNEKLFFGSGTQLSVL.

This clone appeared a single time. The CDR3 coding sequence is TGCGCCAGCAGCTCCGTCGCAGATACGCAGTATTTT. It specifies CASSSVADTQYF. The chain combines TRBV5-1 with TRBJ2-3; D is unresolved. Germline assignment: CDR1 SGHRS and CDR2 YFSETQ. The CDR3 is 12 amino acids. The V and J ends lost 3 bases and 4 bases respectively, with 6 bases between them.

This CDR3 reads CASSLAVGQGNEKLFF. The CDR3 nucleotides are TGTGCCAGCAGCTTAGCGGTGGGACAGGGTAATGAAAAACTGTTTTTT. J is TRBJ1-4 and V is TRBV7-9; 9 nucleotides line up with TRBD1. The CDR3 has 16 residues. Germline V gene lookup returns CDR1 SEHNR and CDR2 FQNEAQ (reference sequence). After removal of 0 bases from V and 4 bases from J, the junction contained 3 bases not matched to a gene.

The CDR3 nucleotides are TGCGCCAGCAGCCAAGCAGGCGCAGGGGGCACTGAAGCTTTCTTT. Translating gives CASSQAGAGGTEAFF. This sequence joins TRBV4-1 and TRBJ1-1, with 7 bases lining up with TRBD1. The length of the CDR3 is 15 residues. Germline-derived CDR1 and CDR2 are MGHRA and YSYEKL. Trimming removed 1 base from V and 4 bases from J; junction bases left unmatched: 6.

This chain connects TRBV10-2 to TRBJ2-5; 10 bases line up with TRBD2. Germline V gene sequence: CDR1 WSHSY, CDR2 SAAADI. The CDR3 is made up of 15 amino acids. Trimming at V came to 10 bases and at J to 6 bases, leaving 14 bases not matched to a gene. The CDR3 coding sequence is TGCGCCACCTCGTTTGGGGTAGCGGGAGGACAGACCCAGTACTTC. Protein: CATSFGVAGGQTQYF.

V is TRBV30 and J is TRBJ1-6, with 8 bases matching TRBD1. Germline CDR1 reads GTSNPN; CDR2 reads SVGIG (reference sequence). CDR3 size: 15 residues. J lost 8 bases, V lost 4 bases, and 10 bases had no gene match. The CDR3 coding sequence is TGTGCCTGGACGATAGGACAGGGCCTGTATTCACCCCTCCACTTT. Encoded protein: CAWTIGQGLYSPLHF. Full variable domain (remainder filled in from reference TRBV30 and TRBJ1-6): SQTIHQWPATLVQPVGSPLSLECTVEGTSNPNLYWYRQAAGRGLQLLFYSVGIGQISSEVPQNLSASRPQDRQFILSSKKLLLSDSGFYLCAWTIGQGLYSPLHFGNGTRLTVT.

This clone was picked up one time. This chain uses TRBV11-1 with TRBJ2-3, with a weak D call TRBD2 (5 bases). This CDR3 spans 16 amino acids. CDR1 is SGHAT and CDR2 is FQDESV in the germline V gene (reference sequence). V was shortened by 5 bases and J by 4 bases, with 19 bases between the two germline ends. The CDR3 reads CASSLGSDVVSDTQYF. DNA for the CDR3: TGTGCCAGCAGCCTAGGGAGCGACGTAGTATCAGATACGCAGTATTTT.

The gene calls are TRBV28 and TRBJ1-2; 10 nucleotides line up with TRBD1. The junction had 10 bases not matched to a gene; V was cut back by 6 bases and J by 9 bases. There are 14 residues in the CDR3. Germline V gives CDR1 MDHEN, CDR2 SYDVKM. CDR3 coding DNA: TGTGCCAGCAGAGTTTATGGGACAGGGGTAAGCTACACCTTC. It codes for CASRVYGTGVSYTF.

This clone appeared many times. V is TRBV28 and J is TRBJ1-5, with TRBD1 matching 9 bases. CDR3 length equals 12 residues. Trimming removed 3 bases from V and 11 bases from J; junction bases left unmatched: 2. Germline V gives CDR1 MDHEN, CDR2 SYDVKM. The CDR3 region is CASSFGDRAQHF. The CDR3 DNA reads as TGTGCCAGCAGTTTCGGGGACAGGGCCCAGCATTTT.

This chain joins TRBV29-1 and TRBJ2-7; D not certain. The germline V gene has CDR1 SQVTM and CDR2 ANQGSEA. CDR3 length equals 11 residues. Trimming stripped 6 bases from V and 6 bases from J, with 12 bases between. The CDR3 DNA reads TGCAGCGTACAGAGGAACGGCGAGCAGTACTTC. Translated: CSVQRNGEQYF.

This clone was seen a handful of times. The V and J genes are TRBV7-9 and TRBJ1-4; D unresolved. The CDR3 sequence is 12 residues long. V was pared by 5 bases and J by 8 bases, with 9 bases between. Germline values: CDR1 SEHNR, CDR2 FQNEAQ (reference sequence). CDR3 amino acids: CASSPPEEKLFF. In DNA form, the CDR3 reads TGTGCCAGCAGCCCGCCGGAGGAAAAACTGTTTTTT.

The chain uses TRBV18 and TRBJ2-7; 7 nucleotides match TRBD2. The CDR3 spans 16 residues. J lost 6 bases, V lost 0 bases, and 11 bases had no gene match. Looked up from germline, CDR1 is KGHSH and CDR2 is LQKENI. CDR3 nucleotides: TGTGCCAGCTCACCACCGAAGGGGACTATTGCGTCCGAGCAGTACTTC. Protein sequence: CASSPPKGTIASEQYF.

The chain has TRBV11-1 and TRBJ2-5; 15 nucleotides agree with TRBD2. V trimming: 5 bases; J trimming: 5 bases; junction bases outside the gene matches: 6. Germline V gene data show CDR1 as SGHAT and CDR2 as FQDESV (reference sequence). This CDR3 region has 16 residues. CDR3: CASSLNGLAGGETQYF. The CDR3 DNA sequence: TGTGCCAGCAGCCTGAACGGACTAGCGGGAGGGGAGACCCAGTACTTC.

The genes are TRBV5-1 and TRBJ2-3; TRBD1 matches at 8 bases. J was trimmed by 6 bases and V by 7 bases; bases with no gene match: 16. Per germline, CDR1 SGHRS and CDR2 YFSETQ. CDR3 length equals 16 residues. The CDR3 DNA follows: TGCGCCAGCGACACCGGGTCCAGGGGGCCGGGGGATACGCAGTATTTT. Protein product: CASDTGSRGPGDTQYF.

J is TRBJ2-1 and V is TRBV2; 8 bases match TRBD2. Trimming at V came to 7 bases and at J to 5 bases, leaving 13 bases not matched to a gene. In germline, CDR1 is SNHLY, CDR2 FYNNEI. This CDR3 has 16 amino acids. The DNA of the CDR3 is TGTGCCAGCATTATGACGGCGGGAGGCCAGCACAATGAGCAGTTCTTC. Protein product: CASIMTAGGQHNEQFF.

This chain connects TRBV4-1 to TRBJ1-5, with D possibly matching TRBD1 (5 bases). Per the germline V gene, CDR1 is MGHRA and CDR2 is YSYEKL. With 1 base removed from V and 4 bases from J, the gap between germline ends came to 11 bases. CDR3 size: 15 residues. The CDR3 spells CASSQVAGLNQPQHF. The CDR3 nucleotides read TGCGCCAGCAGCCAAGTTGCAGGGTTGAATCAGCCCCAGCATTTT.

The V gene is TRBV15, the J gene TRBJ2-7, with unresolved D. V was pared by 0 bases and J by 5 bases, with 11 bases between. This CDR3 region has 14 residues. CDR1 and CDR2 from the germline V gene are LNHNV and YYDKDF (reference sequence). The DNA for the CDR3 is TGTGCCACCAGCAGAGAAAGACACAACAACGAGCAGTACTTC. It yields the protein CATSRERHNNEQYF.